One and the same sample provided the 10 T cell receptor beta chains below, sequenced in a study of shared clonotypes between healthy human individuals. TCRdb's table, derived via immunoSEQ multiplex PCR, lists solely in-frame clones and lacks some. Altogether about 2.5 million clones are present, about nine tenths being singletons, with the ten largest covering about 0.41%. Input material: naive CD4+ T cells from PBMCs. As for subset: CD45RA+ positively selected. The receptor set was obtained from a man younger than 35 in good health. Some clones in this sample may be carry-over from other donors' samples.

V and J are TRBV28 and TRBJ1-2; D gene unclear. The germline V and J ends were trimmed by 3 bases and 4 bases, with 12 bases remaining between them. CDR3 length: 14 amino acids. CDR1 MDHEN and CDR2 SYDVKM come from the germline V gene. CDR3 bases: TGTGCCAGCAGTTTCCCGGCCCCTGGCTATGGCTACACCTTC. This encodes CASSFPAPGYGYTF.

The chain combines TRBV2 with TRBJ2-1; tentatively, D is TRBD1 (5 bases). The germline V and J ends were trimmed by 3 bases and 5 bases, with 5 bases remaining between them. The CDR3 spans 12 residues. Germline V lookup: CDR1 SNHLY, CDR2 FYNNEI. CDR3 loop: CASSEGHNEQFF. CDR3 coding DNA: TGTGCCAGCAGTGAGGGGCACAATGAGCAGTTCTTC. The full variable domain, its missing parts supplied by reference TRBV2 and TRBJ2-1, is EPEVTQTPSHQVTQMGQEVILRCVPISNHLYFYWYRQILGQKVEFLVSFYNNEISEKSEIFDDQFSVERPDGSNFTLKIRSTKLEDSAMYFCASSEGHNEQFFGPGTRLTVL.

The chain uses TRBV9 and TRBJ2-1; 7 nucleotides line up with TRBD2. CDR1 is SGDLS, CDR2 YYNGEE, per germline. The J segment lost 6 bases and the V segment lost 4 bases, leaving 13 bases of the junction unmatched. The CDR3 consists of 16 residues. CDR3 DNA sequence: TGTGCCAGCAGCCCCATGGGACTATCCCGATCCAATGAGCAGTTCTTC. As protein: CASSPMGLSRSNEQFF.

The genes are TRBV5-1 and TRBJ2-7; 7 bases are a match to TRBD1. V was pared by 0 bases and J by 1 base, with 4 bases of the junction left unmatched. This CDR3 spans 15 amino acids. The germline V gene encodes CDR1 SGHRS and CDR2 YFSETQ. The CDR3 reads CASSLEPGGSYEQYF. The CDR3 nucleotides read TGCGCCAGCAGCTTGGAGCCAGGGGGATCCTACGAGCAGTACTTC.

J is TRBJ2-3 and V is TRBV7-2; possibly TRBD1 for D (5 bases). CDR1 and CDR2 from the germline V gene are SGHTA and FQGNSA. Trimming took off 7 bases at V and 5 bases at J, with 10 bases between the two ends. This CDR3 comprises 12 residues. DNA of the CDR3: TGTGCCAGCACGCCGCAGGGAGATACGCAGTATTTT. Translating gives CASTPQGDTQYF.

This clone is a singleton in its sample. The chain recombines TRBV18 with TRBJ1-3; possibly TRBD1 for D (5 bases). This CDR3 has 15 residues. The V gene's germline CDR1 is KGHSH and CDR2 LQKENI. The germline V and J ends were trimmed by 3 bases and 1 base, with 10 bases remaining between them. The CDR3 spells CASSPGRTSGNTIYF. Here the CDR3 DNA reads TGTGCCAGCTCACCCGGCCGGACATCTGGAAACACCATATATTTT.

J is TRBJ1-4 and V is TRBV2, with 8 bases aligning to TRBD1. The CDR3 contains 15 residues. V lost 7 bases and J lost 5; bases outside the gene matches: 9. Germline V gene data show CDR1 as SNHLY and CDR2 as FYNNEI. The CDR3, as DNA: TGTGCCAGCAAGGGGCAGGGGGCGCGAAATGAAAAACTGTTTTTT. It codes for CASKGQGARNEKLFF.

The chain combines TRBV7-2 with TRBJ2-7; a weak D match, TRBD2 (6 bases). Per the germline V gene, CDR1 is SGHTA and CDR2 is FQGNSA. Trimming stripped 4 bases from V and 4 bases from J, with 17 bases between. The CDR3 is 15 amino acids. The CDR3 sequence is CASSSSGVPLYEQYF. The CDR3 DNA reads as TGTGCCAGCAGCTCGTCGGGGGTCCCATTGTACGAGCAGTACTTC.

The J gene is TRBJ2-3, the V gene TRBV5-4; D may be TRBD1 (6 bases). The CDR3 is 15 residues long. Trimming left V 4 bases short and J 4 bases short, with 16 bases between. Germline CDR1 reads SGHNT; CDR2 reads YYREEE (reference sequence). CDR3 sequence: CASSNHGTRADTQYF. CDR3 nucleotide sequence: TGTGCCAGCAGCAACCACGGGACAAGGGCAGATACGCAGTATTTT.

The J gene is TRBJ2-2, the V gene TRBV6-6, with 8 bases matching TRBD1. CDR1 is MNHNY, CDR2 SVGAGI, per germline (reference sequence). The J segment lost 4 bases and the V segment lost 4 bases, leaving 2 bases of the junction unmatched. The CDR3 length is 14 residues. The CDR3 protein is CASSFTGGTGELFF. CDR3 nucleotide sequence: TGTGCCAGCAGTTTTACAGGGGGCACCGGGGAGCTGTTTTTT.